Below are 12 T cell receptor beta chains sequenced from a single sample in a study of blood T cells in healthy people across ages. Using a J-beta primer mix together with a sample-barcoded 5' primer, a second PCR was run for about 7 to 12 cycles. MiXCR, applied by TCRdb to the 5' RACE reads, yields one record per CDR3 protein. The sample records roughly 790,000 distinct CDR3 sequences, roughly 47% being singletons. The sample consisted of blood. The receptor set was obtained from a woman aged 55 to 70 in good health.

Worth noting for this clonotype: This could be a read error, since a much larger clone is one nucleotide away. J is TRBJ2-3 and V is TRBV29-1; D is unclear. Germline V gene lookup returns CDR1 SQVTM and CDR2 ANQGSEA. The length of the CDR3 is 11 residues. The CDR3 spells CNVAPRDTQYF. DNA of the CDR3: TGCAACGTGGCCCCTCGGGATACGCAGTATTTT.

This clonotype was detected a few times. The chain links TRBV6-1 to TRBJ2-5, with no clear D. Trimming took off 5 bases at V and 1 base at J, with 8 bases between the two ends. Germline-derived CDR1 and CDR2 are MNHNS and SASEGT. The CDR3 covers 13 residues. DNA of the CDR3: TGTGCCAGCAGTAGGACGGTCCAAGAGACCCAGTACTTC. Translation: CASSRTVQETQYF.

V usage is TRBV5-1 and J usage is TRBJ2-7; D possibly corresponds to TRBD1 (6 bases). V was shortened by 5 bases and J by 2 bases, with 14 bases between the two germline ends. Germline lookup yields CDR1 SGHRS and CDR2 YFSETQ. CDR3 length: 14 amino acids. CDR3: CASSLLGATYEQYF. The CDR3 DNA reads as TGCGCCAGCAGTTTACTGGGGGCGACCTACGAGCAGTACTTC.

This clonotype came up a few times. The V gene is TRBV4-2, the J gene TRBJ2-1; 8 positions match TRBD2. The CDR3 is 19 residues long. Germline V gene data show CDR1 as LGHNA and CDR2 as YNFKEQ. With V trimmed by 0 bases and J by 4 bases, 14 bases remained unmatched. The CDR3 DNA sequence: TGTGCCAGCAGCCAAGATATAACCGAAGCGGGGGAACCATACAATGAGCAGTTCTTC. Translation gives CASSQDITEAGEPYNEQFF.

This clonotype was observed many times. The chain is built from TRBV3-1 and TRBJ2-3; D call uncertain. CDR3 length: 15 residues. The V end lost 4 bases, the J end lost 2 bases, and 13 bases lay between the germline ends. The germline gives CDR1 LGHDT, CDR2 YNNKEL (reference sequence). CDR3 amino acids: CASSPNSLSTDTQYF. DNA of the CDR3: TGTGCCAGCAGCCCAAACAGCCTTTCCACAGATACGCAGTATTTT.

About this clonotype: A much larger clone differs from this one at a single base, so this may be a read error. CDR3 coding DNA: TGCGCCAGCAGCCAGCTGGTGAGGGGACTAGCCAAAAACATTCAGTACTTC. It is translated as CASSQLVRGLAKNIQYF. This chain joins TRBV4-3 and TRBJ2-5, with D tentatively TRBD2 (6 bases). TRBJ2-4 explains the end of the DNA better; the J call may be wrong. This CDR3 has 17 residues. CDR1 LGHNA and CDR2 YSLEER come from the germline V gene.

The gene calls are TRBV27 and TRBJ2-4; 11 positions match TRBD1. Germline CDR1 and CDR2: MNHEY and SMNVEV (reference sequence). V was pared by 5 bases and J by 13 bases, with 13 bases of the junction left unmatched. The length of the CDR3 is 15 residues. The chain's CDR3 is CASSPGQGAFDEQYF. CDR3 sequence (DNA): TGTGCCAGCAGTCCAGGACAGGGGGCGTTCGATGAGCAGTACTTC.

The chain links TRBV25-1 to TRBJ2-5; 9 positions match TRBD1. J was trimmed by 5 bases and V by 5 bases; bases with no gene match: 9. This CDR3 is 15 amino acids long. The germline V gene encodes CDR1 MGHDK and CDR2 SYGVNS. The CDR3 nucleotides read TGTGCCAGCAGTCCTTCGGACAGGGGCCGGGAGACCCAGTACTTC. Translating it yields CASSPSDRGRETQYF.

This clonotype appeared a few times. This sequence joins TRBV20-1 and TRBJ2-1; TRBD1 or TRBD2 may be the D gene (5 bases each). Germline CDR1 is DFQATT and CDR2 is SNEGSKA (reference sequence). Trimming took 3 bases from V and 4 from J, leaving 10 bases between them. The CDR3 spans 13 residues. This CDR3 is CSARSREYNEQFF. CDR3 nucleotide sequence: TGCAGTGCTAGGTCCAGGGAGTACAATGAGCAGTTCTTC.

The table lists this clonotype with a count of one. With a much larger clone just one base away, this may be a read error. This chain uses TRBV6-6 with TRBJ2-6, with D perhaps matching TRBD2 (6 bases). The V gene's germline CDR1 is MNHNY and CDR2 SVGAGI (reference sequence). The CDR3 has 15 amino acids. The ends were cut back, 5 bases at V and 0 bases at J, with 8 bases in the middle. In DNA form, the CDR3 reads TGTGCCAGCAGTACGCGGGACTCTGGGGCCAACGTCCTGACTTTC. As protein: CASSTRDSGANVLTF.

This clonotype has just a few counts. The CDR3 is CASSELMTSNTPLHF. The CDR3 nucleotides are TGTGCCAGCAGTGAATTAATGACCTCGAACACACCCCTCCACTTT. The chain links TRBV6-1 to TRBJ1-6; D is unresolved. The CDR3 is 15 amino acids. V lost 2 bases and J lost 11, with 16 bases in between. Germline values: CDR1 MNHNS, CDR2 SASEGT.

As to this clonotype: With a much larger clone just one base away, this may be a read error. V gene TRBV10-3 combines with J gene TRBJ1-2, with D unclear. The CDR3 has 12 amino acids. Per germline, CDR1 ENHRY and CDR2 SYGVKD. V gave up 6 bases and J gave up 7 bases, with 12 bases separating them. The CDR3 loop reads CAIRNGEGGYTF. CDR3 nucleotides: TGTGCCATCAGGAACGGGGAAGGTGGCTACACCTTC.